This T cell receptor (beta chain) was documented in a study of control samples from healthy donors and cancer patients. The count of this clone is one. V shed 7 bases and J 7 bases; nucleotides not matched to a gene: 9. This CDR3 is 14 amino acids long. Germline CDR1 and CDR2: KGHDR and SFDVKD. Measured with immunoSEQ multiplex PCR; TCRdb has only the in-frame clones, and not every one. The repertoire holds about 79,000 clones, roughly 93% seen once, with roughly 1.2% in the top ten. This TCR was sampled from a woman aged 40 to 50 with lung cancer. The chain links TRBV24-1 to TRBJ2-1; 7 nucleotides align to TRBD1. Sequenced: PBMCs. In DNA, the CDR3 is TGTGCCACCAGCAGACAGGGACCCGGGAATGAGCAGTTCTTC. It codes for CATSRQGPGNEQFF.